This T cell receptor beta chain is drawn from a study of response to subunit inactivated influenza vaccine. Concerning this clonotype: Its specificity is unknown.

TCRdb passed the RT-PCR reads through MiXCR, listing each CDR3 protein once. The sample includes fewer than 250,000 distinct CDR3 sequences, around 14% of them seen just once. Trimming cost V 0 bases and J 3 bases; bases outside gene matches: 6. This CDR3 has 17 residues. From germline, CDR1 is LGHNA and CDR2 YSLEER. Study outcomes and limitations: The authors suggested that every seasonal influenza vaccination recruits few new T cells.

This sample comprised CD8+ T cells sorted from PBMCs, obtained 5 days after vaccination. V and J are TRBV4-3 and TRBJ2-3; 10 positions match TRBD2. The origin of this receptor is a man between 45 and 60 years old who received an inactivated influenza vaccine. The CDR3: CASSQDRASGGTDTQYF. The CDR3 region has the DNA TGCGCCAGCAGCCAAGATAGGGCTAGCGGGGGTACAGATACGCAGTATTTT.